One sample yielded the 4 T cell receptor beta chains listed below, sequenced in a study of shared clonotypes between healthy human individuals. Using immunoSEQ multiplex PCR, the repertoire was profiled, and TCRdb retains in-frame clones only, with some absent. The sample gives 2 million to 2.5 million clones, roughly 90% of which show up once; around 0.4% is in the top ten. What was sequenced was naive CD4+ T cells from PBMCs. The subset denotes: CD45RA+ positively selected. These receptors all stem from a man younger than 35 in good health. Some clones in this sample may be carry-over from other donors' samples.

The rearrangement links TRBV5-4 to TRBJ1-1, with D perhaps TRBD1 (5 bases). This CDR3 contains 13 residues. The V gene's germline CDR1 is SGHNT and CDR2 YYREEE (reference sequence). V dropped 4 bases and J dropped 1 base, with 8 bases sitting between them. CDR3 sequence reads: CASSVQENTEAFF. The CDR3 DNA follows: TGTGCCAGCAGCGTACAGGAGAACACTGAAGCTTTCTTT.

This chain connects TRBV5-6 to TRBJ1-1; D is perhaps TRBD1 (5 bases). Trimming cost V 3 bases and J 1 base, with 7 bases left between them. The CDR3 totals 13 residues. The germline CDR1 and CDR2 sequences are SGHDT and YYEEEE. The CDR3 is CASSSGQNTEAFF. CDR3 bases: TGTGCCAGCAGCTCCGGACAGAACACTGAAGCTTTCTTT.

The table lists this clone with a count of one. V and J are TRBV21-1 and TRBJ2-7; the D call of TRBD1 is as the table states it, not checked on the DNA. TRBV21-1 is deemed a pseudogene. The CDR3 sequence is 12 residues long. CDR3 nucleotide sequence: TGTGCCAGCAGCCAAAGGGGGACGGTGCAGTACTTC. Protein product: CASSQRGTVQYF.

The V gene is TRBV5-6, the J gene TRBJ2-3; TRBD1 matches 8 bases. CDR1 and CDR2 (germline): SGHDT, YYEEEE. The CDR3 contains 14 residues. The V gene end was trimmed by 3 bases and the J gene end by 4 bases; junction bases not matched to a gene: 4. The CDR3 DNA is TGTGCCAGCAGCTACCGACAGGGGTCAGATACGCAGTATTTT. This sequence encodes CASSYRQGSDTQYF.